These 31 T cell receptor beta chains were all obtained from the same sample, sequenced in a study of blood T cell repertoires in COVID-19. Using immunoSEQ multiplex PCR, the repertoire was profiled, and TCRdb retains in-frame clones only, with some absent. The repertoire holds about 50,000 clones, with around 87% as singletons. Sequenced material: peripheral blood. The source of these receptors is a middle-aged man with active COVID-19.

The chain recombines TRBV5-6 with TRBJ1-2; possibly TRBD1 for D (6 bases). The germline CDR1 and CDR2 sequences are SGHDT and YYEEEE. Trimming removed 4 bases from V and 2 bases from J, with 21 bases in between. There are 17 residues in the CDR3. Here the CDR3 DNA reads TGTGCCAGCAGCATATTGGCGTACAGGGTATTAAACTATGGCTACACCTTC. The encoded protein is CASSILAYRVLNYGYTF.

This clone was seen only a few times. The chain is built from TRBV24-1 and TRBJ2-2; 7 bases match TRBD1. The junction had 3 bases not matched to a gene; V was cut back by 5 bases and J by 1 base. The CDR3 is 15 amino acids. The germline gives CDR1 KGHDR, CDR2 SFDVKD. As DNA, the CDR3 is TGTGCCACCAGTGGACGGACAGGGAACACCGGGGAGCTGTTTTTT. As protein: CATSGRTGNTGELFF.

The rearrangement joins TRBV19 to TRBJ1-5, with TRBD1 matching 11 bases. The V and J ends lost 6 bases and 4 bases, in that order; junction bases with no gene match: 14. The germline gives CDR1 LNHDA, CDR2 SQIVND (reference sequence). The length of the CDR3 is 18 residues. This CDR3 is CASRWTGGAGPDNQPQHF. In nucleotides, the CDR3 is TGTGCCAGTAGGTGGACAGGGGGCGCGGGGCCAGATAATCAGCCCCAGCATTTT.

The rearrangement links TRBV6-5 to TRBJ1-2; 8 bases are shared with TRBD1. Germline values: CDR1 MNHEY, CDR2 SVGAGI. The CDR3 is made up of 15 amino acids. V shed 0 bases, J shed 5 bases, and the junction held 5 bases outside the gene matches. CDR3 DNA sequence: TGTGCCAGCAGTTACTCCGGGACAGGAGGATATGGCTACACCTTC. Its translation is CASSYSGTGGYGYTF.

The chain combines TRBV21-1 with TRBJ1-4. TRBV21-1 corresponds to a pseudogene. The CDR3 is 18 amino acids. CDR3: CASSKVGGGGPTNEKLFF. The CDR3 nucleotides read TGTGCCAGCAGCAAAGTCGGCGGCGGCGGGCCTACTAATGAAAAACTGTTTTTT.

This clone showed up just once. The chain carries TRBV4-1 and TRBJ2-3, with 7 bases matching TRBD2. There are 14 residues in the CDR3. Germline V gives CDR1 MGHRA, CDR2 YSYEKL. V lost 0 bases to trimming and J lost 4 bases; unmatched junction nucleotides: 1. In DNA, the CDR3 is TGCGCCAGCAGCCAAGAGGGGGGGTCAGATACGCAGTATTTT. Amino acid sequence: CASSQEGGSDTQYF.

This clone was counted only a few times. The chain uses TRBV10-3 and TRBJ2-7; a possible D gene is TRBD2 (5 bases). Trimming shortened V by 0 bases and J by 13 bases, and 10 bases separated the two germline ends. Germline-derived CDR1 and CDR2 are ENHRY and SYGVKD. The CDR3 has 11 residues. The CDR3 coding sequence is TGTGCCATCAGTGAGTCGAGGGTTAGCTACTTC. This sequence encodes CAISESRVSYF.

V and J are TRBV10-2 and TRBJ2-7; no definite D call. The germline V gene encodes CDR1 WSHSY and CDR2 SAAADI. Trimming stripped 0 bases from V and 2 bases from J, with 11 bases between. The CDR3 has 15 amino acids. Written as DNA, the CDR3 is TGCGCCAGCAGTGAGTCTCAGGAAGGAACCTACGAGCAGTACTTC. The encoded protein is CASSESQEGTYEQYF.

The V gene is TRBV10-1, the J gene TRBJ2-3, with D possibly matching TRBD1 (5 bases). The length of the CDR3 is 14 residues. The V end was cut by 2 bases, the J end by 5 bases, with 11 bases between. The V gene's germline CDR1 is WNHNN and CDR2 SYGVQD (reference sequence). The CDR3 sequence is CASSETGSIDTQYF. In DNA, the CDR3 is TGCGCCAGCAGTGAGACAGGTTCAATAGATACGCAGTATTTT.

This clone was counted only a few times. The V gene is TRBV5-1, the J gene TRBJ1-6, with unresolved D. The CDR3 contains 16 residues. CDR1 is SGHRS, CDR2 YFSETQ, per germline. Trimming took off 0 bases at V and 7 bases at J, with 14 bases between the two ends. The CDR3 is CASSLDGPQLNSPLHF. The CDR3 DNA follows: TGCGCCAGCAGCTTGGATGGGCCTCAACTCAATTCACCCCTCCACTTT.

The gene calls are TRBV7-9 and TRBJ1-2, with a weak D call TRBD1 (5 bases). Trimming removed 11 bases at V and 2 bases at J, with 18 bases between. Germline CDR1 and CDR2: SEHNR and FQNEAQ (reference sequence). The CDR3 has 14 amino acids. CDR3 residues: CASRSGGANYGYTF. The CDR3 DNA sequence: TGTGCCTCGAGGAGTGGAGGGGCAAACTATGGCTACACCTTC.

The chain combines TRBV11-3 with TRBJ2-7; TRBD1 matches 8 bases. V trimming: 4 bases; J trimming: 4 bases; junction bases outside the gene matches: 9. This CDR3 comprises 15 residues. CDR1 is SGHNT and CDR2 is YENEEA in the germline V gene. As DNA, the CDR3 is TGTGCCAGCAGCTGGGGGGCAGGGGGCCTTTACGAGCAGTACTTC. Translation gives CASSWGAGGLYEQYF.

In DNA form, the CDR3 reads TGTGCCAGCAGCCAAGATCTGAAAGTCAGGGGCTGGAACACTGAAGCTTTCTTT. As protein: CASSQDLKVRGWNTEAFF. This rearrangement joins TRBV14 to TRBJ1-1, with a tentative D call TRBD1 (6 bases). The V end lost 0 bases, the J end lost 1 base, and 18 bases lay between the germline ends. Per germline, CDR1 SGHDN and CDR2 FVKESK. The CDR3 loop spans 18 amino acids.

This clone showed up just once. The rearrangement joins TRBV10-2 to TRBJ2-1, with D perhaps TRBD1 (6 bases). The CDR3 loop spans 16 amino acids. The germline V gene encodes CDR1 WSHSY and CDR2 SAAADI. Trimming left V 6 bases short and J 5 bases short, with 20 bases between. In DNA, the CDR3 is TGCGCCAGCAGCGGACGAACCGGGACAACCAACAATGAGCAGTTCTTC. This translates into CASSGRTGTTNNEQFF.

This chain's CDR3 is CASAAGYTGELFF. As DNA, the CDR3 is TGTGCTAGTGCGGCGGGATACACCGGGGAGCTGTTTTTT. This chain connects TRBV12-5 to TRBJ2-2, with D possibly being TRBD2 (6 bases). Deletions cut 7 bases from V and 3 bases from J, with 9 bases between. Germline CDR1 LGHNT, CDR2 FRNRAP. The CDR3 sequence is 13 residues long. The whole variable domain, remainder taken from reference TRBV12-5 and TRBJ2-2, is DARVTQTPRHKVTEMGQEVTMRCQPILGHNTVFWYRQTMMQGLELLAYFRNRAPLDDSGMPKDRFSAEMPDATLATLKIQPSEPRDSAVYFCASAAGYTGELFFGEGSRLTVL.

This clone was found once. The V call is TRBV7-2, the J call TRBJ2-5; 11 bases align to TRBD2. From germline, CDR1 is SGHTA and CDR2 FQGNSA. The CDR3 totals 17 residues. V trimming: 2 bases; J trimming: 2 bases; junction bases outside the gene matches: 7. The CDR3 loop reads CASSLFGTSGEQETQYF. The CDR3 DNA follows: TGTGCCAGCAGCTTATTCGGGACTAGCGGAGAACAAGAGACCCAGTACTTC.

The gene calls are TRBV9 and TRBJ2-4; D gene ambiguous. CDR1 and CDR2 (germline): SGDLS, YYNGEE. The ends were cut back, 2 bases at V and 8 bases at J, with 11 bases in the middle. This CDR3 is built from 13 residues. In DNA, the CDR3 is TGTGCCAGCAGCGTTAATGGCCAGGACATTCAGTACTTC. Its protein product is CASSVNGQDIQYF.

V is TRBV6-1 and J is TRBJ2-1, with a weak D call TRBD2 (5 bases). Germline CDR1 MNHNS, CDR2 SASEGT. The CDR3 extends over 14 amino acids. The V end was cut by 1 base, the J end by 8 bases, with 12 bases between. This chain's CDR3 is CASSEGVTSDEQFF. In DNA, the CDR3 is TGTGCCAGCAGTGAAGGGGTCACTAGTGATGAGCAGTTCTTC.

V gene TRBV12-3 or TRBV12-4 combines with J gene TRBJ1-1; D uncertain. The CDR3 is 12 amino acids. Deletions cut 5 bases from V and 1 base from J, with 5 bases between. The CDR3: CASSLPNTEAFF. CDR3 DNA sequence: TGTGCCAGCAGTCTCCCGAACACTGAAGCTTTCTTT.

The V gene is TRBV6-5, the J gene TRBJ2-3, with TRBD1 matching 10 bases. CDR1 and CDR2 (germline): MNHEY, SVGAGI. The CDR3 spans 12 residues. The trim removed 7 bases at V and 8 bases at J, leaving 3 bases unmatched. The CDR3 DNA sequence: TGTGCCAGCATCTGGGACAGGGGTACGCAGTATTTT. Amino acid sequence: CASIWDRGTQYF.

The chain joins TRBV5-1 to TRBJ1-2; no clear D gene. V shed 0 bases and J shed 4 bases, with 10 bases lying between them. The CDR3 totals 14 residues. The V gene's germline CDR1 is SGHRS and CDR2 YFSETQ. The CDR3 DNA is TGCGCCAGCAGCTTGGCGGGGAATACCTATGGCTACACCTTC. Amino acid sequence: CASSLAGNTYGYTF.

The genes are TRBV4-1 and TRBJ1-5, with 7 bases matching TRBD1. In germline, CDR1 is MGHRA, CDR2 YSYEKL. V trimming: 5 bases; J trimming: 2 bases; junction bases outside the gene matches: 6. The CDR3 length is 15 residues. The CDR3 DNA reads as TGCGCCAGCAGCTTTACAGACAGGGGCAATCAGCCCCAGCATTTT. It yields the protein CASSFTDRGNQPQHF.

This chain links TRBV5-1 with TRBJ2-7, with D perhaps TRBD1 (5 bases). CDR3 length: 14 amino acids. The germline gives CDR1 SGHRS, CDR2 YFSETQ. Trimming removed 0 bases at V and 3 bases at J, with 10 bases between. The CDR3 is CASSLDRSYYEQYF. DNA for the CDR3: TGCGCCAGCAGCTTGGACAGGAGCTACTACGAGCAGTACTTC.

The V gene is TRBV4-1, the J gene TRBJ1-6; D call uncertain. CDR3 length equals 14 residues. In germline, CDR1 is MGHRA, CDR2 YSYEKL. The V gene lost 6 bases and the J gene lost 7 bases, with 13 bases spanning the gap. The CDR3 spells CASRPTGLNSPLHF. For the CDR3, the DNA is TGCGCCAGCAGGCCGACGGGATTAAATTCACCCCTCCACTTT.

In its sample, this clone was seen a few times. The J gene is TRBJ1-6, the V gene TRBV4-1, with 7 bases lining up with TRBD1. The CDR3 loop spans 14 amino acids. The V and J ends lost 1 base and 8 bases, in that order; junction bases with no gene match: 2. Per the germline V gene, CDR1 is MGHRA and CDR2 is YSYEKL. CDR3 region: CASSQARGDSPLHF. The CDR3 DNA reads TGCGCCAGCAGCCAAGCCAGGGGGGATTCACCCCTCCACTTT.

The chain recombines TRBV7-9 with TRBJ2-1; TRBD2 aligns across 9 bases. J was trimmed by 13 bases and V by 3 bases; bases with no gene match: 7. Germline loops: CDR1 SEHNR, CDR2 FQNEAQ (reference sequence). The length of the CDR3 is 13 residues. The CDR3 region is CASSFDAGGPQFF. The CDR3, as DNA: TGTGCCAGCAGCTTCGACGCGGGGGGGCCCCAGTTCTTC.

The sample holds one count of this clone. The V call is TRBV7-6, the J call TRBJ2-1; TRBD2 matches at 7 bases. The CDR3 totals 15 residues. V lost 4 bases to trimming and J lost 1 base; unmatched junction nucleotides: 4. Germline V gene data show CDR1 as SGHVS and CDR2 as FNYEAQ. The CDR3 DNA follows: TGTGCCAGCAGCTCAAAGCGGGGATCCTACAATGAGCAGTTCTTC. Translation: CASSSKRGSYNEQFF.

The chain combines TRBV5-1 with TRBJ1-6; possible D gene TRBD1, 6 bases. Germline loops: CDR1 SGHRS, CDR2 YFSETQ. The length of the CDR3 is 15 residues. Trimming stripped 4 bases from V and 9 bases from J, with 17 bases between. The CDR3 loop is CASSLPGTSSSPLHF. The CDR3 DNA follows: TGCGCCAGCAGCCTTCCAGGGACATCAAGTTCACCCCTCCACTTT.

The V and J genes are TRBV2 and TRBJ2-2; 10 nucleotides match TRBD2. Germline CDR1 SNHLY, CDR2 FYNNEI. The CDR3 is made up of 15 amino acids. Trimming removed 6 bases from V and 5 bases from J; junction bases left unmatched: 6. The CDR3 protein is CASRRERGGTGELFF. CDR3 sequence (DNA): TGTGCCAGCAGGAGGGAGCGGGGGGGGACCGGGGAGCTGTTTTTT.

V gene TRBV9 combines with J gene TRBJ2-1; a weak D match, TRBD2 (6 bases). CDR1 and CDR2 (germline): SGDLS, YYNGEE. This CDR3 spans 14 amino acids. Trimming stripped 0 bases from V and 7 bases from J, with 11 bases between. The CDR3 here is CASSVVPGSNEQFF. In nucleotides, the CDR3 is TGTGCCAGCAGCGTAGTTCCCGGGAGTAATGAGCAGTTCTTC.

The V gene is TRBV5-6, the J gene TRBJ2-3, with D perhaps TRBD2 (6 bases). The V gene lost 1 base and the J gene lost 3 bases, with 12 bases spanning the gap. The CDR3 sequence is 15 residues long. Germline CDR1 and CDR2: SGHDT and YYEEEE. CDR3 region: CASSLTGRGTDTQYF. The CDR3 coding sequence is TGTGCCAGCAGCTTGACCGGGAGAGGGACAGATACGCAGTATTTT. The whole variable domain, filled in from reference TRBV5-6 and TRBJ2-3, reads DAGVTQSPTHLIKTRGQQVTLRCSPKSGHDTVSWYQQALGQGPQFIFQYYEEEERQRGNFPDRFSGHQFPNYSSELNVNALLLGDSALYLCASSLTGRGTDTQYFGPGTRLTVL.